The following is a T cell receptor (beta chain) sequence with its context. Its specificity is not known. The data are from a study of CD8+ T cells in alopecia areata. Study findings and constraints: Among the top 100, expanded CD8+ clones, as well as scalp clonality, were significantly decreased by tofacitinib. An increase in clonality over normal scalp was evident in lesional scalp, especially alopecia totalis/universalis.

V was pared by 0 bases and J by 4 bases, with 11 bases between. The CDR3 runs 14 residues. Per the germline V gene, CDR1 is SGDLS and CDR2 is YYNGEE. This sample's treatment: oral pan-JAK inhibitor, 5-10 mg twice daily. Sequencing relied on a cDNA template that was reverse transcribed from extracted RNA. The protocol was immunoSEQ multiplex PCR, while the TCRdb copy is restricted to in-frame clones and leaves out a portion. The table lists approximately 200,000 clones, around 60% of them singletons, with around 3.2% in the top ten. The chain recombines TRBV9 with TRBJ2-7; D uncertain. The source of this sequence is a human donor with alopecia areata. Sequences were derived from CD4+ T cells sorted from blood, sampled at week 4, from a patient treated with tofacitinib. CDR3 bases: TGTGCCAGCAGCGTAGAGGGCGGCCTATACGAGCAGTACTTC. This sequence encodes CASSVEGGLYEQYF.